Listed here are 6 T cell receptor beta chains from one sample, sequenced in a study of technical replicates of blood from a handful of donors (dated by TCRdb to about 2017). Library prep was done by the immunoSEQ multiplex PCR assay. In TCRdb, the immuneACCESS table is reduced to in-frame sequences with V and J assigned. These tables do not hold every clone; where another copy was compared, an unresolved V gene accounts for under half, and the others remain unexplained. The sample records 35,000 to 50,000 clones, around 96% of which are singletons. In total, the top ten clones hold less than 0.45% of the sample. The sample consisted of T cells isolated from PBMCs. The source of these receptors is a human donor in good health.

The V call is TRBV29-1, the J call TRBJ2-7; 8 nucleotides align to TRBD1. V was pared by 3 bases and J by 2 bases, with 9 bases of the junction left unmatched. Germline CDR1 SQVTM, CDR2 ANQGSEA. The CDR3 is 15 amino acids. CDR3 DNA sequence: TGCAGCGTTGATATTGAGACAGGGGCCACCTACGAGCAGTACTTC. This translates into CSVDIETGATYEQYF.

This clone has only one observation. The chain's CDR3 is CASSLEVAQPQHF. For the CDR3, the DNA is TGTGCCAGCAGCCTCGAGGTGGCCCAGCCCCAGCATTTT. The chain uses TRBV11-2 and TRBJ1-5; no firm D call. The germline V gene encodes CDR1 SGHAT and CDR2 FQNNGV. This CDR3 is built from 13 residues. Between the trimmed V and J ends, which lost 5 bases and 7 bases, there was a span of 12 bases.

The chain is built from TRBV6-5 and TRBJ1-1; D gene uncertain. Germline assignment: CDR1 MNHEY and CDR2 SVGAGI. CDR3 size: 15 residues. Trimming removed 0 bases from V and 1 base from J, with 9 bases in between. CDR3 in DNA: TGTGCCAGCAGTTACTCTAGCGGAACGAACACTGAAGCTTTCTTT. This translates into CASSYSSGTNTEAFF.

The CDR3 sequence: CASSYRGPGQGYTF. The CDR3 nucleotides are TGTGCCAGCAGTTACCGGGGGCCGGGACAGGGCTACACCTTC. The rearrangement links TRBV6-5 to TRBJ1-2, with 7 bases fitting TRBD1. The J segment lost 8 bases and the V segment lost 2 bases, leaving 8 bases of the junction unmatched. The CDR3 is 14 residues long. Per germline, CDR1 MNHEY and CDR2 SVGAGI.

The chain links TRBV7-6 to TRBJ2-7, with TRBD2 matching 9 bases. The CDR3 has 14 residues. Trimming removed 3 bases from V and 2 bases from J; junction bases left unmatched: 2. Germline-derived CDR1 and CDR2 are SGHVS and FNYEAQ. The DNA for the CDR3 is TGTGCCAGCAGCTTGGGCGGGAGGGCCTACGAGCAGTACTTC. Translated, it gives CASSLGGRAYEQYF. The whole variable domain, filled in from reference TRBV7-6 and TRBJ2-7, reads GAGVSQSPRYKVTKRGQDVALRCDPISGHVSLYWYRQALGQGPEFLTYFNYEAQQDKSGLPNDRFSAERPEGSISTLTIQRTEQRDSAMYRCASSLGGRAYEQYFGPGTRLTVT.

This clone has just one count. The gene calls are TRBV6-5 and TRBJ2-3; no definite D call. The germline V and J ends were trimmed by 0 bases and 2 bases, with 6 bases remaining between them. Germline V gene data show CDR1 as MNHEY and CDR2 as SVGAGI. The CDR3 has 14 residues. The CDR3 nucleotides read TGTGCCAGCAGTTACTCTGTCCTCACAGATACGCAGTATTTT. This translates into CASSYSVLTDTQYF.